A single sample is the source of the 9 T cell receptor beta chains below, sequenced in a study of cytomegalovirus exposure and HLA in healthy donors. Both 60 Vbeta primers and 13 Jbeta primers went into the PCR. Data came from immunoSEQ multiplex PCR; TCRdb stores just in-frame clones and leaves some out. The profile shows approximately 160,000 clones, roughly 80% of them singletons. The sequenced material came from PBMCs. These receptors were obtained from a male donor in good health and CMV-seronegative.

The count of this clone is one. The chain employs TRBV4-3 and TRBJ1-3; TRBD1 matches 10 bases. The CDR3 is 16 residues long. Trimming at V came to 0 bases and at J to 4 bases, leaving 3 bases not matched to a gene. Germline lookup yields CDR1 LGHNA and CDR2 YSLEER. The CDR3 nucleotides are TGCGCCAGCAGCCAAGATATGGGACAGGGGGGAAACACCATATATTTT. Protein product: CASSQDMGQGGNTIYF.

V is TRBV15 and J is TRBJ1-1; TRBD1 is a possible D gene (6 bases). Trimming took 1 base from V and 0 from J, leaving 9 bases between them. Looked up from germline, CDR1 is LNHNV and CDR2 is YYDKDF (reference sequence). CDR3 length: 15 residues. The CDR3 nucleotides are TGTGCCACCAGCAGAGGCCGGGACATGAACACTGAAGCTTTCTTT. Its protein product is CATSRGRDMNTEAFF.

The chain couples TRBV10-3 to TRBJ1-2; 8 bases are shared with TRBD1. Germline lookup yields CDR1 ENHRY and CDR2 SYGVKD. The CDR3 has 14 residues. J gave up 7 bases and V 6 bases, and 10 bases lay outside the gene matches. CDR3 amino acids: CAISPGQGGTGYTF. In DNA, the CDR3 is TGTGCCATCAGCCCCGGACAGGGCGGAACTGGCTACACCTTC.

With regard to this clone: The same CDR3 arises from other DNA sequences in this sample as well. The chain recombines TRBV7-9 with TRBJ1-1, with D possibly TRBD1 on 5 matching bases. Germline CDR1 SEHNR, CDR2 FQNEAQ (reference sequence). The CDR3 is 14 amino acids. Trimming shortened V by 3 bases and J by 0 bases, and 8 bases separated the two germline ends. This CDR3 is CASSLDTMNTEAFF. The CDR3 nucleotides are TGTGCCAGCAGCTTGGACACAATGAACACTGAAGCTTTCTTT.

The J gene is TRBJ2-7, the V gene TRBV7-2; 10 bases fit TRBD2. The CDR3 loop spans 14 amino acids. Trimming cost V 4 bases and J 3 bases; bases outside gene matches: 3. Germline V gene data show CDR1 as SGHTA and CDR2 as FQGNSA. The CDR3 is CASSSWTSGYEQYF. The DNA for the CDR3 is TGTGCCAGCAGCTCCTGGACTAGCGGCTACGAGCAGTACTTC. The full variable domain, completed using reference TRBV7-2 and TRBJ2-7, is GAGVSQSPSNKVTEKGKDVELRCDPISGHTALYWYRQSLGQGLEFLIYFQGNSAPDKSGLPSDRFSAERTGGSVSTLTIQRTQQEDSAVYLCASSSWTSGYEQYFGPGTRLTVT.

The CDR3 coding sequence is TGCGCCAGCAGCTTGGCCGGGGACAGTCATCAGCCCCAGCATTTT. Amino acid sequence: CASSLAGDSHQPQHF. The rearrangement joins TRBV5-1 to TRBJ1-5; 7 bases map to TRBD1. Trimming at V came to 0 bases and at J to 5 bases, leaving 5 bases not matched to a gene. Germline CDR1 is SGHRS and CDR2 is YFSETQ. The CDR3 spans 15 residues.

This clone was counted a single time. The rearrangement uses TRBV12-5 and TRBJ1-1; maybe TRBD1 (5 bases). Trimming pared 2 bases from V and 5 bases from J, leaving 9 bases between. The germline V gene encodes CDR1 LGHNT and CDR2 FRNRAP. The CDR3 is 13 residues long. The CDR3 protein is CASGLTGGTEAFF. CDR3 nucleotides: TGTGCTAGTGGTTTGACAGGTGGAACTGAAGCTTTCTTT.

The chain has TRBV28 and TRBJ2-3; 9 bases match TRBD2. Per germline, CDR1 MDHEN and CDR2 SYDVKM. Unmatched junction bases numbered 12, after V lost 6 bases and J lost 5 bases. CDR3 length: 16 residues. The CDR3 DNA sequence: TGTGCCAGCAGAGGCGACAGCGGGAGGATGGGAGATACGCAGTATTTT. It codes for CASRGDSGRMGDTQYF.

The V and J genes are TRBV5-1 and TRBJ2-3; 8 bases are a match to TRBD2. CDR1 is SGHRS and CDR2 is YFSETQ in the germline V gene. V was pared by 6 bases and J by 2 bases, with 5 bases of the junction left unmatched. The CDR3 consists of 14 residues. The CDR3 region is CASTSGSVTDTQYF. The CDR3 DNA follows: TGCGCCAGCACCAGCGGGAGCGTCACAGATACGCAGTATTTT.